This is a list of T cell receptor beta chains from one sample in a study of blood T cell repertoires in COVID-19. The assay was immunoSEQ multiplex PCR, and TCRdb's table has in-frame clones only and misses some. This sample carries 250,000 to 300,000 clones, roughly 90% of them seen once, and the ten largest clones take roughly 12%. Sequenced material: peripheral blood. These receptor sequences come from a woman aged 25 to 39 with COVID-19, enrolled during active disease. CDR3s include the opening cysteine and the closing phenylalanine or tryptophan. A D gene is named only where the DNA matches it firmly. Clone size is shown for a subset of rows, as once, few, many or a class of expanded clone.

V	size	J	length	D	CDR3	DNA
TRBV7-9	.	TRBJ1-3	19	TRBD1	CASSGVGGQPISSGNTIYF	TGTGCCAGCAGCGGAGTCGGGGGACAGCCGATAAGCTCTGGAAACACCATATATTTT
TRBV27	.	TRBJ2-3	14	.	CATLSLGSVVTQYF	TGTGCCACCCTCTCGTTAGGTAGCGTTGTGACGCAGTATTTT
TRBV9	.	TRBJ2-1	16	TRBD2	CASSASSGSIYNEQFF	TGTGCCAGCAGCGCTAGTAGCGGGAGCATCTACAATGAGCAGTTCTTC
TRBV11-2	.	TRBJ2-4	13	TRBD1	CACAPGTEGIQYF	TGTGCCTGCGCTCCCGGGACAGAGGGCATTCAGTACTTC
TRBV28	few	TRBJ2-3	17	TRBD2	CASSLSGLAGPLDTQYF	TGTGCCAGCAGTTTGTCGGGACTAGCGGGACCACTGGATACGCAGTATTTT
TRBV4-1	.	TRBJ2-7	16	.	CASSQVEGDPTYEQYF	TGCGCCAGCAGCCAAGTTGAGGGGGACCCAACCTACGAGCAGTACTTC
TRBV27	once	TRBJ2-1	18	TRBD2	CASSSGTSGVGSYNEQFF	TGTGCCAGCAGCTCCGGGACTAGCGGAGTTGGCTCCTACAATGAGCAGTTCTTC
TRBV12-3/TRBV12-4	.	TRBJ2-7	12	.	CASGERNYEQYF	TGTGCCAGCGGGGAGCGGAATTACGAGCAGTACTTC
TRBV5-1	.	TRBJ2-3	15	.	CASSLAGGGTDTQYF	TGCGCCAGCAGCTTGGCTGGCGGGGGCACAGATACGCAGTATTTT
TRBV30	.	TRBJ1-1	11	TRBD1	CAGGTAAEAFF	TGTGCAGGAGGGACAGCGGCTGAAGCTTTCTTT
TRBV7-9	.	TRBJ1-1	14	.	CASSLVQGNTEAFF	TGTGCCAGCAGCTTAGTTCAGGGGAACACTGAAGCTTTCTTT
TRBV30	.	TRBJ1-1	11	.	CAWNRAGEAFF	TGTGCCTGGAACAGGGCAGGAGAAGCTTTCTTT
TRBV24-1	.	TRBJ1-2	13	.	CATSVGNNYGYTF	TGTGCCACCTCCGTGGGCAACAACTATGGCTACACCTTC
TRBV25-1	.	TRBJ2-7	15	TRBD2	CASSELAGGVSEQYF	TGTGCCAGCAGTGAACTTGCGGGAGGGGTCAGCGAGCAGTACTTC
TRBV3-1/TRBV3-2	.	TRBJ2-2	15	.	CASSPSATGTGELFF	TGTGCCAGCAGCCCATCGGCGACCGGGACCGGGGAGCTGTTTTTT
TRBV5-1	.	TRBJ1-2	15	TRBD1	CASSFSGTGNYGYTF	TGCGCCAGCAGCTTTTCCGGGACAGGGAACTATGGCTACACCTTC
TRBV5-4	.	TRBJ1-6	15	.	CASSPKGGNNSPLHF	TGTGCCAGCAGCCCTAAGGGGGGGAATAATTCACCCCTCCACTTT
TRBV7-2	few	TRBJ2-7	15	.	CASSYQAASTYEQYF	TGTGCCAGCAGCTATCAAGCGGCCAGTACCTACGAGCAGTACTTC
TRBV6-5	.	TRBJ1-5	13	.	CASSAGASRPQHF	TGTGCCAGCAGCGCAGGGGCCTCCCGGCCCCAGCATTTT
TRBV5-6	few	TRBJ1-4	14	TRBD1	CASSIRTGFEKLFF	TGTGCCAGCAGCATCAGGACAGGGTTCGAAAAACTGTTTTTT
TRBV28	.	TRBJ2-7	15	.	CASSLWGGASYEQYF	TGTGCCAGCAGTTTATGGGGGGGAGCCTCCTACGAGCAGTACTTC
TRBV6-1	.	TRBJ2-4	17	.	CASSEWRAGNWGNIQYF	TGTGCCAGCAGTGAATGGAGGGCGGGAAATTGGGGTAACATTCAGTACTTC
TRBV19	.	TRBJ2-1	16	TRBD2	CASETGLAGGSNEQFF	TGTGCCAGTGAAACGGGACTAGCGGGAGGGAGCAATGAGCAGTTCTTC
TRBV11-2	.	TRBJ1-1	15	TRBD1	CASSPTTGVVFEAFF	TGTGCCAGCAGCCCGACGACAGGGGTTGTGTTCGAAGCTTTCTTT
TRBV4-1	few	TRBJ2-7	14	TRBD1	CASSPRDSPYEQYF	TGCGCCAGCAGCCCCCGGGACAGTCCCTACGAGCAGTACTTC
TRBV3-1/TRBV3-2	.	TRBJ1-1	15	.	CASSPTHGGSTEAFF	TGTGCCAGCAGCCCGACTCACGGGGGATCTACTGAAGCTTTCTTT
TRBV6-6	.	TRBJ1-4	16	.	CASSYGQPPTNEKLFF	TGTGCCAGCAGTTACGGGCAGCCTCCAACTAATGAAAAACTGTTTTTT
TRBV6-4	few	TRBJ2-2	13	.	CASSVTNTGELFF	TGTGCCAGCAGTGTCACAAACACCGGGGAGCTGTTTTTT
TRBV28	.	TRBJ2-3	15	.	CASSPVAGWGDTQYF	TGTGCCAGCAGTCCCGTCGCGGGGTGGGGAGATACGCAGTATTTT
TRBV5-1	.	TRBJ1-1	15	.	CASSFRGGISTEAFF	TGCGCCAGCAGCTTTAGGGGCGGGATTAGCACTGAAGCTTTCTTT
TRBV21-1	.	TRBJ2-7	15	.	CASNPPNRGSYEQYF	TGTGCCAGCAACCCCCCGAACAGGGGAAGCTACGAGCAGTACTTC
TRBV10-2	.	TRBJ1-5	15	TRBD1	CASMSDRASIQPQHF	TGCGCCAGCATGTCCGACAGGGCCAGCATCCAGCCCCAGCATTTT
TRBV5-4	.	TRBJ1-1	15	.	CASSSTRGGRTEAFF	TGTGCCAGCAGTTCAACCCGAGGGGGACGGACTGAAGCTTTCTTT
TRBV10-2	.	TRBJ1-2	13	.	CASSATGNYGYTF	TGCGCCAGCAGTGCGACAGGAAACTATGGCTACACCTTC
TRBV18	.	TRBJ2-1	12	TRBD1	CASSPRGSEQFF	TGTGCCAGCTCACCCAGGGGGTCTGAGCAGTTCTTC
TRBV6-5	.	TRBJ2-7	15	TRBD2	CASSNSGSRTYEQYF	TGTGCCAGCAGTAATAGCGGGAGTAGGACCTACGAGCAGTACTTC
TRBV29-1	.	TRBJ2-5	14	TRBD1	CSVVGTGVDETQYF	TGCAGCGTCGTGGGGACAGGGGTAGATGAGACCCAGTACTTC
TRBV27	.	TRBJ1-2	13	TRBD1	CASSSDRVFGYTF	TGTGCCAGCAGCTCCGACAGGGTCTTTGGCTACACCTTC
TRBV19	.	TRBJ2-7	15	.	CASSRVGTGYPEQYF	TGTGCCAGTAGTAGAGTCGGCACAGGGTATCCCGAGCAGTACTTC
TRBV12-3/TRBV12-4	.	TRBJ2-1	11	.	CASSLRNEQFF	TGTGCCAGCAGTTTACGGAATGAGCAGTTCTTC
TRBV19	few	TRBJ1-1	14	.	CASSTSGTNTEAFF	TGTGCCAGTAGTACGTCAGGGACTAACACTGAAGCTTTCTTT
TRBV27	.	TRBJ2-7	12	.	CASSLLPGEQYF	TGTGCCAGCAGTCTCCTTCCCGGGGAGCAGTACTTC
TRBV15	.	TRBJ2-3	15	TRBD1	CATGPGTGATDTQYF	TGTGCCACCGGGCCCGGGACAGGGGCCACAGATACGCAGTATTTT
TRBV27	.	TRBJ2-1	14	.	CASSSIDGGDEQFF	TGTGCCAGCAGTTCCATCGATGGCGGGGACGAGCAGTTCTTC
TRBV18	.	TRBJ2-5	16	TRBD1	CASSPRVQGARETQYF	TGTGCCAGCTCACCGCGAGTACAGGGGGCGCGTGAGACCCAGTACTTC
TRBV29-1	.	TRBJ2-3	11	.	CSFLYTDTQYF	TGCAGCTTCCTCTACACAGATACGCAGTATTTT
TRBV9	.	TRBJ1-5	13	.	CASSVVENQPQHF	TGTGCCAGCAGCGTAGTAGAAAATCAGCCCCAGCATTTT
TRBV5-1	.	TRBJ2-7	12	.	CASSLGGREQYF	TGCGCCAGCAGCTTGGGAGGGAGGGAGCAGTACTTC
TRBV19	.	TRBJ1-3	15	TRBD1	CATRDREPSGNTIYF	TGTGCCACCCGGGACAGGGAGCCCTCTGGAAACACCATATATTTT
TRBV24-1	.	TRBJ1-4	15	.	CATSDATGSNEKLFF	TGTGCCACCAGTGATGCGACAGGATCTAATGAAAAACTGTTTTTT
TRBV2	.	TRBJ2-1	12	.	CASSTPADEQFF	TGTGCCAGCAGCACACCAGCGGATGAGCAGTTCTTC
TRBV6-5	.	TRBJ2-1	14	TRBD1	CATSRGTGHNEQFF	TGTGCCACCAGCAGGGGGACAGGCCATAATGAGCAGTTCTTC
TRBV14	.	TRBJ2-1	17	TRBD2	CASSPSYGAGGRHEQFF	TGTGCCAGCAGTCCCTCTTACGGGGCGGGAGGGCGGCATGAGCAGTTCTTC